This is a list of T cell receptor beta chains from one sample in a study of T cell responses to AZD1222 COVID-19 vaccine. TCRdb's table, derived via immunoSEQ multiplex PCR, lists solely in-frame clones and lacks some. Here the sample spans 100,000 to 150,000 clones, more than 80% being singletons. The specimen comprised peripheral blood, sampled 28 days after the second AZD1222 dose. The receptors here all came from an adult who received the AZD1222 COVID-19 vaccine. The CDR3 runs from the conserved cysteine through the conserved F or W. The D gene is left open where the match is weak. The listing skips clone size in some rows; elsewhere it reads once, few, many or a size class.

d_call | j_call | clone_size | v_call | cdr3_nt | cdr3_aa
TRBD1 | TRBJ2-7 | - | TRBV5-1 | TGCGCCAGCAGCTTATTGGAACAGGGGGTCCGAGGGCTCTACGAGCAGTACTTC | CASSLLEQGVRGLYEQYF
TRBD1 | TRBJ2-7 | - | TRBV7-8 | TGTGCCAGCAGCTTTGACAGGGGGATAACCTACGAGCAGTACTTC | CASSFDRGITYEQYF
TRBD1 | TRBJ2-7 | - | TRBV7-2 | TGTGCCAGCAGCTTGACCGGGACAGGGTTTTACGAGCAGTACTTC | CASSLTGTGFYEQYF
- | TRBJ1-2 | - | TRBV12-3/TRBV12-4 | TGTGCCAGCAACCCCGGGACGGGCTATGGCTACACCTTC | CASNPGTGYGYTF
- | TRBJ1-2 | - | TRBV30 | TGTGCCTGGGGCGTCTCAGGCTATGGCTACACCTTC | CAWGVSGYGYTF
- | TRBJ1-6 | few | TRBV7-3 | TGTGCCAGCCGCGGGGGTATTAATTCACCCCTCCACTTT | CASRGGINSPLHF
- | TRBJ1-2 | once | TRBV19 | TGTGCCTCCTGCCCACTCCTGGGGGGCGCGAGTGGCTACACCTTC | CASCPLLGGASGYTF
- | TRBJ1-4 | - | TRBV6-5 | TGTGCCAGCAGGGGGGCCTCCTTAACTGGGGAAAAACTGTTTTTT | CASRGASLTGEKLFF
- | TRBJ1-1 | - | TRBV6-1 | TGTGCCAGCAGTGAATTGGGGAGGGGGACTGAAGCTTTCTTT | CASSELGRGTEAFF
TRBD2 | TRBJ2-1 | - | TRBV6-6 | TGTGCCAGCAGTCGTAGCGGGGGGGCCGTTACGACCTACAATGAGCAGTTCTTC | CASSRSGGAVTTYNEQFF
TRBD1 | TRBJ1-1 | - | TRBV7-2 | TGTGCCAGCAGGCCTTCCGGGGACAGAGGGAACACTGAAGCTTTCTTT | CASRPSGDRGNTEAFF
- | TRBJ1-2 | - | TRBV19 | TGTGCCAGTAGTCCAACGGGGGTGGACACCGTTACCTTC | CASSPTGVDTVTF
TRBD1 | TRBJ1-2 | - | TRBV6-5 | TGTGCCAGCAGCGCGGACAGGGGGCGAATCTATGGCTACACCTTC | CASSADRGRIYGYTF
TRBD1 | TRBJ2-7 | - | TRBV7-2 | TGTGCCAGCAGCTTATCCGCAGGGGGCTCTTTTTACGAGCAGTACTTC | CASSLSAGGSFYEQYF
- | TRBJ2-1 | - | TRBV28 | TGTGCCAGCGGGGCATGGACGGGGCCTTACAATGAGCAGTTCTTC | CASGAWTGPYNEQFF
- | TRBJ1-4 | - | TRBV5-1 | TGCGCCAGCAGCTTGATTGGGGGCAGAACTAATGAAAAACTGTTTTTT | CASSLIGGRTNEKLFF
TRBD1 | TRBJ1-5 | - | TRBV6-4 | TGTGCCAGCAGTAGAACAGGGGGGAGCAATCAGCCCCAGCATTTT | CASSRTGGSNQPQHF
TRBD1 | TRBJ1-4 | - | TRBV29-1 | TGCAGCGTAACGACAGGGGTGAATGAAAAACTGTTTTTT | CSVTTGVNEKLFF
- | TRBJ2-7 | few | TRBV7-2 | TGTGCCAGCAGCTTAAGCAGTACAAGTGCCTACGAGCAGTACTTC | CASSLSSTSAYEQYF
TRBD1 | TRBJ2-5 | - | TRBV5-1 | TGCGCCAGCAGCGTAACAGGGGGGCAAGAGACCCAGTACTTC | CASSVTGGQETQYF
- | TRBJ2-7 | - | TRBV28 | TGTGCCAGCCTGCAGGGTATCGGGCAGTACTTC | CASLQGIGQYF
- | TRBJ2-1 | - | TRBV10-1 | TGCGCCAGCAGTGAAAAGACAGGCACCCTCTACAATGAGCAGTTCTTC | CASSEKTGTLYNEQFF
- | TRBJ1-1 | once | TRBV28 | TGTGCCAGCACTAGCCTCCTGGACACTGAAGCTTTCTTT | CASTSLLDTEAFF
TRBD2 | TRBJ2-3 | - | TRBV7-2 | TGTGCCAGCAGCTTGGCCGCCGGGACTAGCGGGTATGGAGATACGCAGTATTTT | CASSLAAGTSGYGDTQYF
TRBD1 | TRBJ1-4 | - | TRBV6-5 | TGTGCCAGCAGGCGGGAGGGACAGATAAATGAAAAACTGTTTTTT | CASRREGQINEKLFF
- | TRBJ1-5 | - | TRBV19 | TGTGCCAGTAGTATTAGGAAACAGGGTTGGGGTCAGCCCCAGCATTTT | CASSIRKQGWGQPQHF
- | TRBJ1-3 | few | TRBV12-3/TRBV12-4 | TGTGCCAGCAGTTTCATTGGAAACACCATATATTTT | CASSFIGNTIYF
TRBD1 | TRBJ1-1 | once | TRBV5-4 | TGTGCCAGCAGCACTACCGGGACAGGGGATAACACTGAAGCTTTCTTT | CASSTTGTGDNTEAFF
TRBD2 | TRBJ2-3 | - | TRBV7-9 | TGTGCCAGCAGCTTAGGGCGGGGGGGCCTCGATACGCAGTATTTT | CASSLGRGGLDTQYF
- | TRBJ2-7 | - | TRBV27 | TGTGCCAGCAGTTTTCAGGCGGTGGGAGTCTACGAGCAGTACTTC | CASSFQAVGVYEQYF
- | TRBJ1-2 | - | TRBV10-3 | TGTGCCATCAGTGTTGGTGCGTCGGGTTTTCATGGCTACACCTTC | CAISVGASGFHGYTF
- | TRBJ2-5 | - | TRBV6-5 | TGTGCCAGCTCCCCCCGCGGAGGTGCCCAGTACTTC | CASSPRGGAQYF
- | TRBJ2-7 | - | TRBV25-1 | TGTGCCAGCAGTTCGTTAGTAGCGGCCTCCTACGAGCAGTACTTC | CASSSLVAASYEQYF
TRBD2 | TRBJ2-7 | - | TRBV3-1/TRBV3-2 | TGTGCCAGCAGACTAGCGGGGGACGAGCAGTACTTC | CASRLAGDEQYF
- | TRBJ1-5 | - | TRBV9 | TGTGCCAGCAGCGCCCGGGACAATCAGCCCCAGCATTTT | CASSARDNQPQHF
- | TRBJ2-7 | - | TRBV5-1 | TGCGCCAGCAGCTTGGTACAGCCGAAGTACGAGCAGTACTTC | CASSLVQPKYEQYF
- | TRBJ1-6 | - | TRBV3-1/TRBV3-2 | TGTGCCAGCAGCCAAGGGCAATGGGGTAATTCACCCCTCCACTTT | CASSQGQWGNSPLHF
- | TRBJ1-1 | - | TRBV5-6 | TGTGCCAGCAGCTTAGGTTGGGGGAATCTCGGTGAAGCTTTCTTT | CASSLGWGNLGEAFF
- | TRBJ1-4 | - | TRBV28 | TGTGCCAGCGCGGGCCAGGGGCTCTGGGAAAAACTGTTTTTT | CASAGQGLWEKLFF
- | TRBJ2-3 | - | TRBV5-1 | TGCGCCAGCAGCTTGCAGGGGATTAGCACAGATACGCAGTATTTT | CASSLQGISTDTQYF
- | TRBJ1-2 | - | TRBV4-3 | TGCGCCAGCAGCCTGGCGTATTTGGGAGACAACTATGGCTACACCTTC | CASSLAYLGDNYGYTF
TRBD1 | TRBJ2-7 | once | TRBV27 | TGTGCCAGCAGTTTAGTTTGGGACAGTTACGAGCAGTACTTC | CASSLVWDSYEQYF
TRBD2 | TRBJ2-3 | - | TRBV7-8 | TGTGCCAGCAGCCCGTTGAGGACTAGCGGGGGGGCGCATACGCAGTATTTT | CASSPLRTSGGAHTQYF
- | TRBJ2-1 | - | TRBV7-9 | TGTGCCAGCAGCTTATTCGCTTACAATGAGCAGTTCTTC | CASSLFAYNEQFF
- | TRBJ2-4 | - | TRBV30 | TGTGCCTGGAGTGTTGGTCTAAATGACATTCAGTACTTC | CAWSVGLNDIQYF
- | TRBJ2-2 | - | TRBV30 | TGTGCCTGGTCGGCTAGCGTCGGCACCGGGGAGCTGTTTTTT | CAWSASVGTGELFF